These 25 T cell receptor beta chains came from one sample sequenced in a study of T-cell memory formation after mild COVID-19. Using its own MiXCR run on the 5' RACE reads, TCRdb lists one record per CDR3 protein. The table records hundreds of thousands of distinct CDR3 sequences, about 23% of them present only once. The sample taken for sequencing was PBMCs or a T cell subset sorted from them (not recorded which). All receptors derive from an adult woman who had mild COVID-19 (a few samples of this study predate the infection). Cell type and time point are not known.

This clonotype was seen only a few times. This rearrangement joins TRBV20-1 to TRBJ1-1; 8 bases are shared with TRBD1. J was trimmed by 0 bases and V by 6 bases; bases with no gene match: 9. Germline-derived CDR1 and CDR2 are DFQATT and SNEGSKA (reference sequence). The CDR3 is 15 residues long. DNA for the CDR3: TGCAGTGCGCCACGACCGGGACAGGTGAACACTGAAGCTTTCTTT. This sequence encodes CSAPRPGQVNTEAFF.

This rearrangement joins TRBV10-3 to TRBJ1-2, with D unclear. The CDR3 is 16 amino acids. The ends were cut back, 0 bases at V and 7 bases at J, with 18 bases in the middle. Germline V gives CDR1 ENHRY, CDR2 SYGVKD. In DNA, the CDR3 is TGTGCCATCAGTGAGTCCTCCCTGGAGGTAATGGGTGGCTACACCTTC. Translation gives CAISESSLEVMGGYTF.

A few counts support this clonotype. This chain uses TRBV7-9 with TRBJ2-7, with 8 bases that match TRBD1. Germline-derived CDR1 and CDR2 are SEHNR and FQNEAQ (reference sequence). Losses at the gene ends were 5 bases for V and 5 bases for J; bases not matched to a gene: 5. This CDR3 contains 13 residues. The CDR3 nucleotides are TGTGCCAGCAGCCGCAGGGGGCAGGACGAGCAGTACTTC. This codes for CASSRRGQDEQYF.

The chain is built from TRBV2 and TRBJ2-7; 8 nucleotides align to TRBD2. The CDR3 loop spans 13 amino acids. CDR1 SNHLY and CDR2 FYNNEI come from the germline V gene. V lost 3 bases and J lost 3; bases outside the gene matches: 1. CDR3: CASSDGGVYEQYF. CDR3 DNA sequence: TGTGCCAGCAGTGACGGGGGGGTCTACGAGCAGTACTTC. The full variable domain, with the rest looked up from reference TRBV2 and TRBJ2-7, is EPEVTQTPSHQVTQMGQEVILRCVPISNHLYFYWYRQILGQKVEFLVSFYNNEISEKSEIFDDQFSVERPDGSNFTLKIRSTKLEDSAMYFCASSDGGVYEQYFGPGTRLTVT.

This clonotype was observed a few times. This chain joins TRBV7-3 and TRBJ2-3, with TRBD2 identical over 9 bases. Unmatched junction bases numbered 6, after V lost 3 bases and J lost 2 bases. The CDR3 runs 16 residues. The germline CDR1 and CDR2 sequences are SGHTA and FQGTGA. In nucleotides, the CDR3 is TGTGCCAGCAGCTTTCAAGCGGGGGGTCACACAGATACGCAGTATTTT. It specifies CASSFQAGGHTDTQYF. The full variable domain, its missing parts supplied by reference TRBV7-3 and TRBJ2-3, is GAGVSQTPSNKVTEKGKYVELRCDPISGHTALYWYRQSLGQGPEFLIYFQGTGAADDSGLPNDRFFAVRPEGSVSTLKIQRTERGDSAVYLCASSFQAGGHTDTQYFGPGTRLTVL.

This clonotype was detected only once. The rearrangement uses TRBV3-1 and TRBJ2-1, with a possible D match to TRBD1 (6 bases). V dropped 5 bases and J dropped 2 bases, with 19 bases sitting between them. The CDR3 runs to 17 residues. Germline CDR1 LGHDT, CDR2 YNNKEL (reference sequence). This CDR3 is CASSTTPGQTTYNEQFF. Here the CDR3 DNA reads TGTGCCAGCAGCACAACCCCGGGACAAACAACCTACAATGAGCAGTTCTTC.

The chain combines TRBV20-1 with TRBJ2-7; D gene unclear. The V gene lost 6 bases and the J gene lost 0 bases, with 6 bases spanning the gap. The CDR3 is made up of 11 amino acids. In germline, CDR1 is DFQATT, CDR2 SNEGSKA (reference sequence). The chain's CDR3 is CSAPISYEQYF. The CDR3 nucleotides read TGCAGTGCCCCCATCTCCTACGAGCAGTACTTC.

This clonotype was found a few times. This rearrangement joins TRBV7-9 to TRBJ2-1; D possibly matches TRBD1 or TRBD2 (5 bases each). The CDR3 sequence is 17 residues long. From germline, CDR1 is SEHNR and CDR2 FQNEAQ (reference sequence). V gave up 0 bases and J gave up 1 base, with 13 bases separating them. The CDR3 coding sequence is TGTGCCAGCAGCTTAGCTGGGGGTTACCTATCCTACAATGAGCAGTTCTTC. Translating gives CASSLAGGYLSYNEQFF.

This rearrangement joins TRBV20-1 to TRBJ2-3; D possibly corresponds to TRBD2 (6 bases). The CDR3 totals 14 residues. The germline V gene encodes CDR1 DFQATT and CDR2 SNEGSKA (reference sequence). The ends were cut back, 0 bases at V and 4 bases at J, with 11 bases in the middle. CDR3 coding DNA: TGCAGTGCTAGAGATAGCGGCCGCGCAGATACGCAGTATTTT. Amino acid sequence: CSARDSGRADTQYF.

This clonotype was found a few times. The rearrangement links TRBV4-1 to TRBJ1-2; no clear D. The V end lost 0 bases, the J end lost 0 bases, and 11 bases lay between the germline ends. This CDR3 spans 16 amino acids. Germline assignment: CDR1 MGHRA and CDR2 YSYEKL. CDR3 DNA: TGCGCCAGCAGCCAAGATTCAGTCGGTGCTAACTATGGCTACACCTTC. It specifies CASSQDSVGANYGYTF.

The sample holds a few counts of this clonotype. The chain links TRBV4-1 to TRBJ2-1; 7 nucleotides match TRBD2. This CDR3 has 15 residues. Losses at the gene ends were 1 base for V and 3 bases for J; bases not matched to a gene: 3. The germline V gene encodes CDR1 MGHRA and CDR2 YSYEKL. In DNA, the CDR3 is TGCGCCAGCAGCCAAGGGACTAGAGACTACAATGAGCAGTTCTTC. The encoded protein is CASSQGTRDYNEQFF.

This clonotype was counted only a few times. This rearrangement joins TRBV7-3 to TRBJ2-3; either TRBD1 or TRBD2 may fit D (5 bases each). The germline V gene has CDR1 SGHTA and CDR2 FQGTGA. V lost 0 bases to trimming and J lost 5 bases, with 12 bases between them. This CDR3 contains 15 residues. The CDR3 region is CASSLTGTPVDTQYF. CDR3 sequence (DNA): TGTGCCAGCAGCTTAACCGGGACGCCTGTAGATACGCAGTATTTT.

V gene TRBV7-2 combines with J gene TRBJ2-2, with 8 positions matching TRBD1. CDR3 length equals 15 residues. V shed 4 bases and J 0 bases; nucleotides not matched to a gene: 1. From germline, CDR1 is SGHTA and CDR2 FQGNSA. CDR3 sequence (DNA): TGTGCCAGCAGCTCGGACAGGGCGAACACCGGGGAGCTGTTTTTT. Protein product: CASSSDRANTGELFF.

The chain has TRBV6-2 or TRBV6-3 and TRBJ1-5; D call uncertain. Germline-derived CDR1 and CDR2 are MNHEY and SVGEGT. The CDR3 spans 14 residues. V lost 7 bases and J 2 bases, leaving 12 bases between the germline ends. The CDR3 loop is CASKKDGRNQPQHF. The DNA of the CDR3 is TGTGCCAGCAAAAAAGACGGTCGCAATCAGCCCCAGCATTTT.

CDR3 protein: CASRRTSSTDTQYF. The DNA for the CDR3 is TGTGCCAGCAGGAGGACTAGCAGCACAGATACGCAGTATTTT. The chain recombines TRBV6-5 with TRBJ2-3; 8 bases fit TRBD2. This CDR3 contains 14 residues. The ends lost 6 bases at V and 0 bases at J; junction bases unmatched: 2. Germline CDR1 and CDR2: MNHEY and SVGAGI.

This clonotype turned up a few times. The chain recombines TRBV11-2 with TRBJ2-3; D call uncertain. Germline-derived CDR1 and CDR2 are SGHAT and FQNNGV. V was trimmed by 5 bases and J by 2 bases, leaving 14 bases between them. The CDR3 is 15 amino acids. The CDR3 sequence is CASSRGGGFTDTQYF. The CDR3, as DNA: TGTGCCAGCAGCCGAGGCGGCGGATTCACAGATACGCAGTATTTT.

The chain is built from TRBV4-1 and TRBJ1-2, with 9 bases aligning to TRBD1. Germline loops: CDR1 MGHRA, CDR2 YSYEKL. The CDR3 extends over 17 amino acids. The V segment lost 1 base and the J segment 4 bases; nucleotides outside the gene matches: 10. This chain's CDR3 is CASSQVTTGQGVYGYTF. In DNA, the CDR3 is TGCGCCAGCAGCCAAGTGACAACGGGACAGGGAGTCTATGGCTACACCTTC.

This clonotype was counted between two and nine times. This chain links TRBV5-1 with TRBJ2-7, with 13 bases matching TRBD2. Per the germline V gene, CDR1 is SGHRS and CDR2 is YFSETQ. With V trimmed by 1 base and J by 3 bases, 13 bases remained unmatched. The CDR3 loop spans 19 amino acids. The CDR3 sequence is CASSLYGKTSGRFNYEQYF. Here the CDR3 DNA reads TGCGCCAGCAGCTTGTACGGGAAGACTAGCGGGAGGTTCAACTACGAGCAGTACTTC.

This chain uses TRBV12-5 with TRBJ2-1; 9 nucleotides match TRBD2. The CDR3 consists of 16 residues. The ends lost 5 bases at V and 4 bases at J; junction bases unmatched: 9. Germline V gives CDR1 LGHNT, CDR2 FRNRAP. The CDR3 loop reads CASGHTGTSRYNEQFF. CDR3 sequence (DNA): TGTGCTAGTGGTCATACCGGGACTAGCAGATACAATGAGCAGTTCTTC.

Only a few counts were recorded for this clonotype. The genes are TRBV3-1 and TRBJ2-7; D remains unclear. V lost 0 bases and J lost 5, with 5 bases in between. The CDR3 consists of 12 residues. The germline V gene encodes CDR1 LGHDT and CDR2 YNNKEL (reference sequence). The CDR3 is CASSQDTHEQYF. In DNA, the CDR3 is TGTGCCAGCAGCCAAGACACCCACGAGCAGTACTTC.

The rearrangement uses TRBV30 and TRBJ1-2; D unresolved. V gave up 2 bases and J gave up 8 bases, with 12 bases separating them. The CDR3 is made up of 12 amino acids. Germline CDR1 is GTSNPN and CDR2 is SVGIG (reference sequence). DNA for the CDR3: TGTGCCTGGAGTCGCGGGTTGTCCGGCTACACCTTC. Translating gives CAWSRGLSGYTF.

This clonotype was detected a few times. The chain carries TRBV5-6 and TRBJ2-7; the D call may be TRBD1 or TRBD2 (6 bases each). Germline V gene sequence: CDR1 SGHDT, CDR2 YYEEEE. The CDR3 is made up of 17 amino acids. The V gene lost 6 bases and the J gene lost 1 base, with 23 bases spanning the gap. CDR3 region: CASTPVGGRANSYEQYF. CDR3 DNA: TGTGCCAGCACCCCGGTGGGGGGCAGGGCGAATTCCTACGAGCAGTACTTC.

The chain has TRBV7-9 and TRBJ2-1, with D possibly matching TRBD2 (6 bases). The germline CDR1 and CDR2 sequences are SEHNR and FQNEAQ (reference sequence). Trimming removed 5 bases at V and 0 bases at J, with 11 bases between. The CDR3 runs to 15 residues. The CDR3 DNA sequence: TGTGCCAGCAGCCAGGACTACAGCTCCTACAATGAGCAGTTCTTC. As protein: CASSQDYSSYNEQFF.

The genes are TRBV5-1 and TRBJ2-7, with 7 bases fitting TRBD1. The CDR3 is 14 residues long. Germline V lookup: CDR1 SGHRS, CDR2 YFSETQ. Losses at the gene ends were 3 bases for V and 6 bases for J; bases not matched to a gene: 9. In nucleotides, the CDR3 is TGCGCCAGCAGCTCTCCGGGACAGACCAGCGAGCAGTACTTC. Translated: CASSSPGQTSEQYF.

This clonotype was counted at least ten times. The chain recombines TRBV4-2 with TRBJ2-4, with 9 positions matching TRBD2. Germline CDR1 is LGHNA and CDR2 is YNFKEQ. Trimming removed 4 bases from V and 8 bases from J; junction bases left unmatched: 12. There are 16 residues in the CDR3. CDR3 sequence: CASSPSYSGSTDIQYF. The CDR3 coding sequence is TGTGCCAGCAGCCCATCCTATAGCGGGAGTACGGACATTCAGTACTTC.